This T cell receptor beta chain was captured by sequencing in a study of T cell repertoires in cytomegalovirus infection (dated by TCRdb to about 2019). About the full investigation: Donor HLA type was relevant to the analysis, as public TCR beta signatures indicated carriage of CMV infection together with the matching HLA type.

Spanning cysteine to phenylalanine, the CDR3 consists of 12 amino acids. The retained sequence is limited to the CDR3, 36 bases, with the frame set at the first base. From a lookup of the germline V gene, CDR1 and CDR2 are MGHDK and SYGVNS. Unmatched junction bases come to 4, with V trimmed by 8 bases and J by 6 bases. The instrument given in TCRdb is Illumina HiSeq 1500. In-frame beta chains were kept once TCRdb had trimmed the public reads at Q25 with fastp and called clones with MiXCR. Rows are unified per CDR3 protein, each entry keeping the most common DNA and genes. In all, the sample holds over 200,000 distinct CDR3 sequences, and around 15% of those were seen once. The top ten constitute around 9% of the sample. General conclusions and limits of the study: The ex vivo response was dominated by HLA-C-restricted CMV-specific TCR beta clonotypes, which also provided the single most frequent clonotype in two of eight donors. Cumulative frequency of public TCR beta family members discriminated carriers of CMV infection plus the relevant HLA type in this cohort and an independent roughly 330-donor cohort.

In the case of this clonotype: The antigen this receptor binds is unknown. No base quality information exists; no much larger clone differs at one position.

The source of this sequence is a human donor in good health (CMV status not recorded). Some clones in this sample may be carry-over from other donors' samples. Rearrangement joined TRBV25-1 to TRBJ1-1, and 9 bases in between align with TRBD1. What was sequenced was PBMCs. For the CDR3, the sequence is CASGDRGSEAFF. The nucleotide sequence is TGTGCCAGCGGCGACAGGGGGTCTGAAGCTTTCTTT. This CDR3, with the reference TRBV25-1 and TRBJ1-1 proteins standing in past its ends, gives the full variable domain EADIYQTPRYLVIGTGKKITLECSQTMGHDKMYWYQQDPGMELHLIHYSYGVNSTEKGDLSSESTVSRIRTEHFPLTLESARPSHTSQYLCASGDRGSEAFFGQGTRLTVV.